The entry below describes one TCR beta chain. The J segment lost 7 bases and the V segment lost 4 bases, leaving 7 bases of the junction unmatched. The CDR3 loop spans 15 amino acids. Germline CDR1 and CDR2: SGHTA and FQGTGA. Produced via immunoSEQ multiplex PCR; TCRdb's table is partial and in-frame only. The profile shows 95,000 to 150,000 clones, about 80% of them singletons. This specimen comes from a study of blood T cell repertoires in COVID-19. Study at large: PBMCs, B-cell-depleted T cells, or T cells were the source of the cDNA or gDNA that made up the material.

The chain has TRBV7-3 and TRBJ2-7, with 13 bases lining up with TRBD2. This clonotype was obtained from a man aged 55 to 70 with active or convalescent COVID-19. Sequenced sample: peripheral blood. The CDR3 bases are TGTGCCAGCAGCTCCGGACTAGCGGGAGTAGGAGAGCAGTACTTC. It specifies CASSSGLAGVGEQYF.